Detailed here is one T cell receptor beta chain. Its target is not known. The source of the sample is a study of graft-versus-host responses after intestinal transplantation. About the study: Transplants given to recipients were multivisceral, liver-intestinal, or isolated intestinal. Tacrolimus plus steroids were given to all recipients for roughly three years, preceded by anti-thymocyte globulin induction.

Assay: immunoSEQ multiplex PCR; the TCRdb copy retains only in-frame clones and omits some. The sample includes 80,000 to 85,000 clones, roughly 91% of them seen just once. Study results and caveats: Peak circulating GvH clone levels tracked with early post-transplant HvG declines.

The specimen was unstimulated CD4+ T cells sorted from spleen or lymph node cells, collected before intestinal transplant. The TCR sequence derives from a human donor who received an intestinal transplant.

The CDR3 loop reads CASSPTQNTGELFF. CDR3 bases: TGTGCCAGCAGCCCCACTCAGAACACCGGGGAGCTGTTTTTT. The chain recombines TRBV7-7 with TRBJ2-2; D ambiguous. The CDR3 has 14 residues. CDR1 and CDR2 from the germline V gene are SSHAT and FNYEAQ (reference sequence). The germline V and J ends were trimmed by 5 bases and 1 base, with 8 bases remaining between them.